This T cell receptor (beta chain) was found in a study of T cell responses to AZD1222 COVID-19 vaccine. This table comes from immunoSEQ multiplex PCR, and its TCRdb copy is limited to in-frame clones, with some not included. Among 120,000 or so clones, 92% were seen once, and the ten largest hold 11% to 15%. This CDR3 has 17 amino acids. V lost 0 bases to trimming and J lost 5 bases; unmatched junction nucleotides: 8. Germline V gene data show CDR1 as LGHNA and CDR2 as YSLEER. V is TRBV4-3 and J is TRBJ2-3; 10 bases agree with TRBD2. This sequence originates from an adult in good health. The sample in question was peripheral blood, obtained on day 0 of AZD1222 vaccination. The CDR3 reads CASSQDRSSGSLDTQYF. In DNA form, the CDR3 reads TGCGCCAGCAGCCAAGATAGGTCTAGCGGGAGCCTAGATACGCAGTATTTT.